This T cell receptor beta chain was recovered during a study of tumor and adjacent non-tumor tissue in lung cancer. Study-wide results and limits: Top 100 clones took a larger repertoire share in normal lung.

No cell sorting was done before RNA was extracted from the tissue. More than 3 cm separated this lung sample from the edge of the tumor. Comments on this clonotype: Antigen specificity is unknown.

A modified ARM-PCR protocol with three rounds of nested PCR amplified TCRbeta. Using its own MiXCR run on the multiplex PCR reads, TCRdb lists one record per CDR3 protein. The repertoire holds approximately 90,000 distinct CDR3 sequences, with more than 65% as singletons. Trimming removed 4 bases from V and 2 bases from J, with 12 bases in between. Looked up from germline, CDR1 is LGHNA and CDR2 is YNFKEQ. The CDR3 has 15 residues. The genes are TRBV4-2 and TRBJ1-5; D uncertain. The clonotype was recovered from a woman aged 45 to 65 with non-small cell lung cancer. The sample taken for sequencing was distant non-tumor lung tissue. CDR3 in DNA: TGTGCCAGCAGCCGAGACCTCGCTGGCAATCAGCCCCAGCATTTT. It encodes CASSRDLAGNQPQHF.